This T cell receptor beta chain comes out of a study of OX40 agonist ivuxolimab in advanced cancers. Study-level background: Ivuxolimab, which is an agonistic anti-OX40 (CD134) antibody, was administered to the patients. Melanoma, hepatocellular carcinoma, head and neck or renal cell cancer occurred in dose-escalation patients. All patients had ivuxolimab intravenously every 2 weeks at 0.01 to 10 mg/kg.

Sequencing used immunoSEQ multiplex PCR; TCRdb keeps in-frame clones, though not all of them. The table has about 50,000 clones, 88% seen once. Blood sampling was done at baseline, cycle 4 day 1, and cycle 7 day 1. The CDR3 is made up of 13 amino acids. V was shortened by 6 bases and J by 9 bases, with 12 bases between the two germline ends. Germline CDR1 and CDR2: MRHNA and SNTAGT. This clone was detected a few times. The receptor comes from an adult with an advanced solid tumor such as melanoma, head and neck, liver or kidney cancer. The material sequenced was CD4+ or CD8+ T cells sorted from blood, taken in a trial of the OX40 agonist ivuxolimab. This rearrangement joins TRBV6-4 to TRBJ1-6; weak D call: TRBD1 (6 bases). The CDR3 DNA is TGTGCCAGCAGGCGTGACAGGACTTCACCCCTCCACTTT. This translates into CASRRDRTSPLHF.